This TCR beta chain was captured in a study of blood T cells in healthy people across ages (dated by TCRdb to about 2015). Concerning the study at large: In model experiments, roughly one uniquely barcoded TCR beta cDNA molecule per two T cells was captured by template switching. Two additional independent replicas of 1 million unique cDNA reads from the same blood draw were analyzed for two donors (one aged 18 to 30 and one aged 80 or older). To track age-related changes in TCR beta repertoire diversity, the study relied on deep sequencing normalized with unique cDNA molecular identifiers. The donors were divided into four age groups: young (average around 16 years), middle-aged (approximately 41), aged (about 56) and long-lived (about 84).

Library prep was done by 5' RACE. The run used an Illumina HiSeq 2500. A second PCR of about 6 to 11 cycles was performed with a sample-barcoded 5' primer and a J-beta primer mix. A unique molecular identifier was introduced onto each TCR beta cDNA molecule by a template-switch 5' adaptor carrying 12 random nucleotides. Each sample yielded at least 3 million CDR3-containing paired-end reads. The Mint cDNA synthesis kit, primed by a TRBC-specific oligonucleotide, was used to synthesize first-strand cDNA from all RNA. Following uracil-DNA glycosylase treatment, a first 18-cycle PCR with universal primers M1SS and BC2_uni_R was performed on all cDNA. The published analysis was carried out like this. Normalization of each sample was performed by random selection of 1 million high-quality reads, each carrying a distinct molecular identifier. Instead of being binned into consensus sequences, reads with shared molecular identifiers were discarded. MiTCR, set to a Q25 quality threshold and the strictest error-elimination algorithm, was used for CDR3 identification, clonotype clustering and error correction. A nonparametric unseen species model with Euler transformation was used to estimate a lower bound on total TCR beta diversity. TCRdb reran the public reads through fastp at Q25 and MiXCR, keeping productive beta chains. Each entry merges the rows of one CDR3 protein and shows their most common DNA and genes. The V and J calls were determined by TCRdb, not by the authors. The sample includes some 1,000,000 distinct CDR3 sequences, with about 23% observed a single time. The top ten constitute approximately 0.7% of the sample.

Inclusive of the bounding cysteine and phenylalanine, the CDR3 is 14 residues long. Left in the record is the CDR3 DNA by itself, 42 bases read in frame from the first base. CDR1 SGHTA and CDR2 FQGNSA were looked up in the germline V gene. Relative to germline, V is missing 3 bases and J is missing 9 bases, with 7 bases of the junction outside any gene match. Study-level results and caveats: Because donor CMV infection status was unknown, age-related changes in expanded clonotypes were potentially confounded. Observed TCR beta diversity per million T cells fell roughly linearly with age, and a significant reduction was already apparent by age around 44. Since profiling was done on bulk unsorted PBMCs, naive and antigen-experienced compartments could not be conclusively compared. Estimates of total diversity based on one million sequenced T cells were considered lower bounds and underestimates. The percentage of naive T cells measured by flow cytometry correlated strongly with observed TCR beta diversity. Compared with the aged group, the long-lived group had more naive CD4+ T cells, fewer expanded clones and increased TCR diversity, a pattern suggesting age selection.

The donors were roughly 38 Caucasian individuals from Russia, aged roughly 6 to 100 years, who were systemically healthy. Each donor gave about 11 milliliters of peripheral blood, drawn into EDTA-treated Vacutainer tubes. PBMCs were isolated by Ficoll-Paque density-gradient centrifugation, with at least 6 million obtained per sample. Trizol reagent was used to extract total RNA from the PBMCs, yielding at least 5.5 micrograms per sample. Naive CD45RAhigh/CD27high T cell percentages were measured by flow cytometry on a PBMC aliquot from every donor. This clonotype was seen only a few times. This receptor's antigen is unknown. No base-level quality is on record; no much larger clone is a single base apart. These same data were also listed under a study on T cells of mothers and their children. That second publication adds: Nine systemically healthy Caucasian individuals served as donors, namely three mothers together with their six children. cDNA synthesis consumed the entire amount of extracted RNA, loaded at around 1.5 ug RNA in each 15 ul reaction. In the second PCR, the M1S primer introduced both the sample barcodes and 2-4 random nucleotides. Each mother yielded over 9.5 million TCR beta CDR3 reads and each child roughly 2.9 million reads. Thymic selection similarly shapes TCR recombination output in related and unrelated pairs, with minor effect from inherited differences. Related mother-child pairs always showed normalized repertoire overlap that was slightly higher than in unrelated mother-child pairs, though the difference was never significant. No persistent microchimeric T cell clones were found, with a detection sensitivity of approximately 100 clones per million clonotypes. To look for features that set related mother-child pairs apart from unrelated individuals, the researchers ran deep NGS to compare the TCR beta repertoires of mothers and children. Mothers averaged roughly 36 +/- 4 years of age and children averaged approximately 11 +/- 4 years. After adapters were ligated using NEBNext reagents, the libraries underwent 100+100 nt paired-end sequencing on an Illumina HiSeq 2000. To prevent cross-contamination, the mother and child libraries were prepared one month apart and sequenced in separate runs. Each donor had between roughly 450,000 and 2,300,000 distinct TCR beta clonotypes identified. Naive TCR beta clonotypes were estimated from low-frequency clonotypes matched to each donor's FACS-determined naive share, without sorting.

Material for sequencing was blood. The clonotype was recovered from a girl aged 2-15 years in good health. The chain links TRBV7-2 with TRBJ2-4, and 8 bases in between align with TRBD2. The sequenced DNA: TGTGCCAGCAGCTTGAACGGGAGGGCCGTCATTCAGTACTTC. Its protein reads: CASSLNGRAVIQYF.